A selection of T cell receptor beta chains follows, all from one sample in a study of cytomegalovirus exposure and HLA in healthy donors. Libraries were prepared by immunoSEQ multiplex PCR; TCRdb keeps only in-frame clonotypes and omits some of them. The table shows fewer than 120,000 clones, with over 65% occurring only once. Sequences were obtained from PBMCs. The receptors were gathered from a woman in her twenties or thirties in good health and CMV-seronegative. Each CDR3 is given with its conserved first and last residue.

>TRBV7-2|TRBJ2-1
CASSSYLAEQFF
>TRBV5-6|TRBJ2-2
CASSLTANTGELFF
>TRBV6-4|TRBJ1-5
CASSDQEEGGQPQHF
>TRBV7-6|TRBJ1-3
CASSFQAGTLNGNTIYF
>TRBV30|TRBJ2-1
CAWSVGTSYEQFF
>TRBV5-1|TRBJ2-7
CASSTGTVSHEQYF
>TRBV29-1|TRBJ2-5
CSGEDRPYQETQYF
>TRBV15|TRBJ2-2
CATSGISGTGELFF
>TRBV11-2|TRBJ1-2
CASSSLKRQGRRGGYTF
>TRBV6-5|TRBJ1-1
CASKLVLNTEAFF
>TRBV6-5|TRBJ1-2
CASSYDGINYGYTF
>TRBV7-2|TRBJ2-2
CATTRKGAGAGELFF
>TRBV7-9|TRBJ2-7
CASSLERTGSSYEQYF
>TRBV6-1|TRBJ1-3
CASRTRQGRNTIYF
>TRBV28|TRBJ2-2
CASSRYTGELFF
>TRBV28|TRBJ2-7
CASSTLTGIRVYEQYF
>TRBV30|TRBJ1-5
CAWSEHTSNQPQHF
>TRBV5-5|TRBJ1-1
CASSRTGGMNTEAFF
>TRBV30|TRBJ1-2
CAWAGGTALNYGYTF
>TRBV27|TRBJ1-5
CASSTRGNQPQHF
>TRBV15|TRBJ2-2
CATSIAGRNTGELFF
>TRBV7-6|TRBJ1-6
CASSPADYNSPLHF
>TRBV28|TRBJ2-7
CASSPQQGSYEQYF
>TRBV4-2|TRBJ2-2
CASSQERMGSGANTGELFF
>TRBV27|TRBJ2-7
CASRRSGGNNAEQYF
>TRBV10-3|TRBJ2-7
CAISASARFSYEQYF
>TRBV29-1|TRBJ2-7
CSGAGTSKSAYEQYF
>TRBV6-6|TRBJ2-5
CASRIGLDQETQYF
>TRBV7-3|TRBJ2-7
CASSLTSGYEQYF
>TRBV29-1|TRBJ2-7
CSVASGRYEQYF
>TRBV4-2|TRBJ2-7
CASSQRDRGYEQYF
>TRBV7-2|TRBJ2-2
CASSFDRGEELFF
>TRBV11-1|TRBJ2-7
CASSLVRDPYEQYF
>TRBV28|TRBJ1-2
CASSTLRTGEGYTF
>TRBV30|TRBJ2-5
CAWSPTSTGETQYF
>TRBV13|TRBJ2-5
CASSQPGLTQETQYF
>TRBV9|TRBJ2-1
CASSEQGTGTGNEQFF
>TRBV7-9|TRBJ2-5
CASSLGSRETQYF
>TRBV7-9|TRBJ2-1
CASSSQVATLSNEQFF
>TRBV30|TRBJ1-5
CACGQGDQPQHF
>TRBV7-2|TRBJ2-7
CASSYQTSGGNEQYF
>TRBV4-3|TRBJ2-1
CASSQGSGGLHNEQFF
>TRBV9|TRBJ2-1
CASSARQVGGQFF
>TRBV10-3|TRBJ1-3
CATGDRNTGNTIYF
>TRBV5-6|TRBJ2-1
CASSTLGPKYNEQFF
>TRBV7-9|TRBJ2-1
CASSQGGYNEQFF
>TRBV11-2|TRBJ1-3
CASSGDGTAGNTIYF
>TRBV5-4|TRBJ2-5
CASMGREEKETQYF
>TRBV10-3|TRBJ2-3
CATKRQVSTDTQYF
>TRBV4-1|TRBJ2-7
CASSQESEYEQYF
>TRBV19|TRBJ2-5
CASSKDGEETQYF
>TRBV30|TRBJ1-5
CAWSAGQGASQPQHF
>TRBV5-1|TRBJ2-1
CASSRPGTSGSREQFF
>TRBV19|TRBJ1-1
CASRRETGADEAFF
>TRBV28|TRBJ2-7
CASSLLSVSSYEQYF
>TRBV11-2|TRBJ1-5
CASSSTGLANQPQHF
>TRBV5-4|TRBJ2-2
CASNSGTGAGGELFF
>TRBV5-4|TRBJ2-3
CASSFRGAPTDTQYF
>TRBV7-2|TRBJ2-3
CASSLRGTGGTDTQYF